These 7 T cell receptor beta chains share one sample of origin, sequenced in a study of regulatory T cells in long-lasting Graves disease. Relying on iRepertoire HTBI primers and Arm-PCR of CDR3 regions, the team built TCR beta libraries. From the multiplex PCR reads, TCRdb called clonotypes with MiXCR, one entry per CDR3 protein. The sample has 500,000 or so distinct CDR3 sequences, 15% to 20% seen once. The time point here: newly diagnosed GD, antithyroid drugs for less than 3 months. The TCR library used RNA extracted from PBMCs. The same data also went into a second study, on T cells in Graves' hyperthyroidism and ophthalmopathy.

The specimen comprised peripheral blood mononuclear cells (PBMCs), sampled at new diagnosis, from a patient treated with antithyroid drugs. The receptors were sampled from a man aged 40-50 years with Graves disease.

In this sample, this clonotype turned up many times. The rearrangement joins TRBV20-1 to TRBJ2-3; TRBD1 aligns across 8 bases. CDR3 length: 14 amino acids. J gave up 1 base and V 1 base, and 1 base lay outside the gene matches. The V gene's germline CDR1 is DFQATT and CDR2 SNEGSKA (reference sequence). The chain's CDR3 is CSARGTGRTDTQYF. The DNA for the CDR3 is TGCAGTGCTAGAGGGACAGGGCGCACAGATACGCAGTATTTT.

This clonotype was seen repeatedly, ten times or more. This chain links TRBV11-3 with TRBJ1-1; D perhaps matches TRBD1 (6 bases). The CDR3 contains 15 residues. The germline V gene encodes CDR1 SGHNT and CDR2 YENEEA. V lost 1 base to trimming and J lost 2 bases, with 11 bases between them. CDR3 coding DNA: TGTGCCAGCAGCTTAGGCAGGGGCCCTAACACTGAAGCTTTCTTT. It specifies CASSLGRGPNTEAFF.

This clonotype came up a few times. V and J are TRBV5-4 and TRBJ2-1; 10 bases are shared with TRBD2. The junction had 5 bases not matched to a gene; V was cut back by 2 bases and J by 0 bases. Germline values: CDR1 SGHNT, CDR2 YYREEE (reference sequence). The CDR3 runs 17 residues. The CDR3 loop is CASSFGLADYSYNEQFF. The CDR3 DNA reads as TGTGCCAGCAGCTTCGGACTAGCGGATTACTCCTACAATGAGCAGTTCTTC.

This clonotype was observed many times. This CDR3 reads CSALGAGAIYEQYF. The CDR3, as DNA: TGCAGTGCCCTAGGGGCGGGAGCGATCTACGAGCAGTACTTC. The chain joins TRBV20-1 to TRBJ2-7, with TRBD2 matching over 7 bases. The germline V gene encodes CDR1 DFQATT and CDR2 SNEGSKA (reference sequence). After removal of 6 bases from V and 3 bases from J, the junction contained 11 bases not matched to a gene. The CDR3 is 14 residues long.

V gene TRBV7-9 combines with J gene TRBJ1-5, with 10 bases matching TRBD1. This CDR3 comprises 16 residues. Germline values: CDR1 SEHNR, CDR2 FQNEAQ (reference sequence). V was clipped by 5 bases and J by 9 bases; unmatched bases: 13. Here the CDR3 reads CASSPKTGGATWPQHF. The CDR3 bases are TGTGCCAGCAGCCCCAAGACAGGGGGCGCGACTTGGCCCCAGCATTTT.

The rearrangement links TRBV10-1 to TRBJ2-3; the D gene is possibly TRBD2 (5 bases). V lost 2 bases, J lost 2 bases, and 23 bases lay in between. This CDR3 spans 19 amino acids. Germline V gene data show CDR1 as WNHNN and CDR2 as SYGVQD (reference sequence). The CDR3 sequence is CASSETRGHGFLATDTQYF. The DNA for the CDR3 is TGCGCCAGCAGTGAGACCCGAGGGCATGGTTTTTTGGCCACAGATACGCAGTATTTT.

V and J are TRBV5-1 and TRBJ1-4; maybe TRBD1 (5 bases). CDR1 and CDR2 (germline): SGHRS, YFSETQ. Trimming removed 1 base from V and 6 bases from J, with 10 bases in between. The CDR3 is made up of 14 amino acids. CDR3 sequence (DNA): TGCGCCAGCAGCTTGTCAGGGTGGGATGAAAAACTGTTTTTT. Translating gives CASSLSGWDEKLFF.